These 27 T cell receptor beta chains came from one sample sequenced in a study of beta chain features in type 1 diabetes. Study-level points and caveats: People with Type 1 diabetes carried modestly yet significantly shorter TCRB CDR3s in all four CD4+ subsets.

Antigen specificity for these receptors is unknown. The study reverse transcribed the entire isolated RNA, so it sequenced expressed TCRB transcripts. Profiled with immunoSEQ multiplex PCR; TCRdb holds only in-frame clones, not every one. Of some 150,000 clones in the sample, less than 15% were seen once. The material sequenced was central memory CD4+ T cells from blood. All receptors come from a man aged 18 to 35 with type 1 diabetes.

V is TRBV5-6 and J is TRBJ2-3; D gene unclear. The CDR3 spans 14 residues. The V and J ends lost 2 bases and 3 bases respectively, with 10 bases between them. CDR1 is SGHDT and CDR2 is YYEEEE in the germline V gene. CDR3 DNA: TGTGCCAGCAGCTTTTACTCCGGGACAGATACGCAGTATTTT. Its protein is CASSFYSGTDTQYF. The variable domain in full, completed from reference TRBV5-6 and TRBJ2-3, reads DAGVTQSPTHLIKTRGQQVTLRCSPKSGHDTVSWYQQALGQGPQFIFQYYEEEERQRGNFPDRFSGHQFPNYSSELNVNALLLGDSALYLCASSFYSGTDTQYFGPGTRLTVL.

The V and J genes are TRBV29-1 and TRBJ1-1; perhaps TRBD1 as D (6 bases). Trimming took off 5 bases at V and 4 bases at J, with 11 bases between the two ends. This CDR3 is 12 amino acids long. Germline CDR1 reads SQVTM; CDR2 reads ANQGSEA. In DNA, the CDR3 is TGCAGCGTTCGACAGGTCGGCACTGAAGCTTTCTTT. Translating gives CSVRQVGTEAFF.

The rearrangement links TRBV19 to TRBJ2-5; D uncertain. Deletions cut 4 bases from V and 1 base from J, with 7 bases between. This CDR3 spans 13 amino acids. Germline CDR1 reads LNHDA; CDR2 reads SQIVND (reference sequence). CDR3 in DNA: TGTGCCAGTAGTACAACGGTCCAAGAGACCCAGTACTTC. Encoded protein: CASSTTVQETQYF.

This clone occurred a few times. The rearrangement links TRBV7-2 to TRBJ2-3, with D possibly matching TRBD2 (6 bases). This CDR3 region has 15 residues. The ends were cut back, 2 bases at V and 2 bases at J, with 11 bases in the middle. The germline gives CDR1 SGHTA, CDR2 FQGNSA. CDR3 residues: CASSLQEGHTDTQYF. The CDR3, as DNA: TGTGCCAGCAGCTTACAGGAGGGTCACACAGATACGCAGTATTTT.

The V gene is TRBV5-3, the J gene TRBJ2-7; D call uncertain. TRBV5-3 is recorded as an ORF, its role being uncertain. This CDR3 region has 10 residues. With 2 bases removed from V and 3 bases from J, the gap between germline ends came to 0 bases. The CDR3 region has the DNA TGTGCCAGAAGCTTCTACGAGCAGTACTTC. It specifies CARSFYEQYF.

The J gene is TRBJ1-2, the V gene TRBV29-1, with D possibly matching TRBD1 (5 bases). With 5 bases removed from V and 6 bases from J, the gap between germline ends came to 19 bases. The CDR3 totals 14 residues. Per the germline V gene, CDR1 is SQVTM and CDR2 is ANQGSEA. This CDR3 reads CSVLVTASGDGYTF. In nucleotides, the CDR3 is TGCAGCGTTTTAGTTACAGCTTCGGGGGATGGCTACACCTTC.

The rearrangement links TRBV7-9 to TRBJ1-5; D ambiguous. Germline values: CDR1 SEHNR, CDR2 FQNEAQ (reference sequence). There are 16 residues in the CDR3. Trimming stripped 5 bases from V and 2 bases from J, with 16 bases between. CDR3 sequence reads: CASSPGPDGGNQPQHF. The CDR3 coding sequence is TGTGCCAGCAGCCCAGGACCGGATGGGGGCAATCAGCCCCAGCATTTT.

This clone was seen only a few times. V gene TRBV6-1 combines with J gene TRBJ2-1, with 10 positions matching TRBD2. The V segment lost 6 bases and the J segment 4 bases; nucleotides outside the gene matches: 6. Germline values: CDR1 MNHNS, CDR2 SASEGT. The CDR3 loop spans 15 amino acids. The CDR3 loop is CASRVLAGAYNEQFF. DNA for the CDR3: TGTGCCAGCAGGGTTCTAGCGGGGGCGTACAATGAGCAGTTCTTC.

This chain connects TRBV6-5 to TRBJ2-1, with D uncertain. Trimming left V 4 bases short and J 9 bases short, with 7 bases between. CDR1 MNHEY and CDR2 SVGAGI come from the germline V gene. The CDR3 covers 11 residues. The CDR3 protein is CASSFGGEQFF. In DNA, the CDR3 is TGTGCCAGCAGTTTCGGCGGTGAGCAGTTCTTC.

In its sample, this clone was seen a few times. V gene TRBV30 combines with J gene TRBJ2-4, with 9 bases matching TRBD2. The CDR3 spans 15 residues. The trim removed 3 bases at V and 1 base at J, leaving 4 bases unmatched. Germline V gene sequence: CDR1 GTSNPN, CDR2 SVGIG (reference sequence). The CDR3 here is CAWSGGGAAKNIQYF. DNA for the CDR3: TGTGCCTGGAGCGGCGGGGGGGCGGCCAAAAACATTCAGTACTTC.

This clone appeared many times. The chain's CDR3 is CASSFGTSGLNEQFF. Written as DNA, the CDR3 is TGTGCCAGCAGCTTCGGGACTAGCGGCCTAAATGAGCAGTTCTTC. The genes are TRBV7-2 and TRBJ2-1; 11 positions match TRBD2. V was pared by 3 bases and J by 7 bases, with 5 bases of the junction left unmatched. Per germline, CDR1 SGHTA and CDR2 FQGNSA. The CDR3 consists of 15 residues.

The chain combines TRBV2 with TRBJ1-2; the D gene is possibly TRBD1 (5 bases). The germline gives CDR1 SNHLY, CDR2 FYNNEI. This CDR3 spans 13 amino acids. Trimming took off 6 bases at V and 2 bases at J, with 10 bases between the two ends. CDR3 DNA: TGTGCCAGCAGGCAGGGAGGAAACTATGGCTACACCTTC. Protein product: CASRQGGNYGYTF. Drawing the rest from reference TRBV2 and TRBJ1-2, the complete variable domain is EPEVTQTPSHQVTQMGQEVILRCVPISNHLYFYWYRQILGQKVEFLVSFYNNEISEKSEIFDDQFSVERPDGSNFTLKIRSTKLEDSAMYFCASRQGGNYGYTFGSGTRLTVV.

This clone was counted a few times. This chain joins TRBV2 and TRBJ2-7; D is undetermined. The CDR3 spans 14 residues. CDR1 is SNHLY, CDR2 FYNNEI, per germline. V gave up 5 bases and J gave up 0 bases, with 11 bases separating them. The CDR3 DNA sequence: TGTGCCAGCAGTTTTTCCGGTCCCTCCTACGAGCAGTACTTC. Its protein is CASSFSGPSYEQYF. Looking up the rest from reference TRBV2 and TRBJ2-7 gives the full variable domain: EPEVTQTPSHQVTQMGQEVILRCVPISNHLYFYWYRQILGQKVEFLVSFYNNEISEKSEIFDDQFSVERPDGSNFTLKIRSTKLEDSAMYFCASSFSGPSYEQYFGPGTRLTVT.

The CDR3 loop reads CSVRQGAWEQYF. The DNA for the CDR3 is TGCAGCGTGCGACAGGGGGCGTGGGAGCAGTACTTC. This chain links TRBV29-1 with TRBJ2-7, with TRBD1 identical over 10 bases. The CDR3 is 12 amino acids. The V segment lost 6 bases and the J segment 7 bases; nucleotides outside the gene matches: 6. The germline CDR1 and CDR2 sequences are SQVTM and ANQGSEA.

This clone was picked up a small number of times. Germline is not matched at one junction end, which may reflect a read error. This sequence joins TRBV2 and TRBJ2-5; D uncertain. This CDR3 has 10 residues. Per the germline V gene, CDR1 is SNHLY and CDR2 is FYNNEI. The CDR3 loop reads CASSDHEHNF. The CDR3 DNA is TGTGCCAGCAGTGACCATGAACATAACTTC. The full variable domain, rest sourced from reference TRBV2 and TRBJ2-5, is EPEVTQTPSHQVTQMGQEVILRCVPISNHLYFYWYRQILGQKVEFLVSFYNNEISEKSEIFDDQFSVERPDGSNFTLKIRSTKLEDSAMYFCASSDHEHNFGPGTRLLVL.

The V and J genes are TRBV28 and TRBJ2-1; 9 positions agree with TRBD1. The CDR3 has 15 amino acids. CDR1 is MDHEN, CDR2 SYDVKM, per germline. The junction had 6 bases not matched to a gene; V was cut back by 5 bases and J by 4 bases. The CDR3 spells CASSPRQGVYNEQFF. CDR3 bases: TGTGCCAGCAGTCCGAGACAGGGGGTGTACAATGAGCAGTTCTTC.

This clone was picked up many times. The CDR3: CSVNPGTSGSYNEQFF. CDR3 nucleotides: TGCAGCGTGAACCCCGGGACTAGCGGCTCCTACAATGAGCAGTTCTTC. The V gene is TRBV29-1, the J gene TRBJ2-1, with 11 bases matching TRBD2. CDR1 is SQVTM and CDR2 is ANQGSEA in the germline V gene. This CDR3 comprises 16 residues. J lost 0 bases, V lost 6 bases, and 7 bases had no gene match.

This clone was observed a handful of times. The CDR3, as DNA: TGCGCCAGCAGTCAAGACCTGGCGAAGGGCAATCAGCCCCAGCATTTT. It yields the protein CASSQDLAKGNQPQHF. The chain combines TRBV23-1 with TRBJ1-5; D remains ambiguous. Being an ORF, TRBV23-1 has a function that is uncertain. This CDR3 spans 16 amino acids. Trimming left V 2 bases short and J 2 bases short, with 13 bases between.

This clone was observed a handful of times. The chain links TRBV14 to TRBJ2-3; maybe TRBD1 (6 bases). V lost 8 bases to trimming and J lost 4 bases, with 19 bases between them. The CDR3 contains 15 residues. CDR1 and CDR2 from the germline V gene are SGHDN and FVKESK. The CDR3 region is CASGVQGVGADTQYF. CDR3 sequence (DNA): TGTGCCAGCGGGGTACAGGGAGTTGGGGCAGATACGCAGTATTTT.

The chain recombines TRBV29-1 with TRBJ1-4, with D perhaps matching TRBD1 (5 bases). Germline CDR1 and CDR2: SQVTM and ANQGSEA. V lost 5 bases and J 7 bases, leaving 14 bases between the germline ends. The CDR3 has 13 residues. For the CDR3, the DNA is TGCAGCGTTTTAAGGGGCGTCGGTGAAAAACTGTTTTTT. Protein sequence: CSVLRGVGEKLFF.

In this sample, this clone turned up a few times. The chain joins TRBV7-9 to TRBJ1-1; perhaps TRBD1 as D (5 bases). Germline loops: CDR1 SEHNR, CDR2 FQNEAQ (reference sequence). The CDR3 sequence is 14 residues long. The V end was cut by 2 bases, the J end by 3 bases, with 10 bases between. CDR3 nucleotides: TGTGCCAGCAGCTTAACAGGCACAGACACTGAAGCTTTCTTT. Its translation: CASSLTGTDTEAFF.

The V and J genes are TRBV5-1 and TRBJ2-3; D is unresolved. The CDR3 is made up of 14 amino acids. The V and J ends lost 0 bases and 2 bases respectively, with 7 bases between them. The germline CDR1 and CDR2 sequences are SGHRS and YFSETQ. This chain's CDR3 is CASSLGSVTDTQYF. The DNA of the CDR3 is TGCGCCAGCAGCTTGGGTAGTGTCACAGATACGCAGTATTTT.

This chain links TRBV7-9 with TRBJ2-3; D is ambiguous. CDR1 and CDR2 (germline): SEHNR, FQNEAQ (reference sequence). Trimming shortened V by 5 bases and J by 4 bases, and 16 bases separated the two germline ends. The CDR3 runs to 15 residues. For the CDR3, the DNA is TGTGCCAGCAGCCCCGACGACCTCCCCGCAGATACGCAGTATTTT. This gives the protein CASSPDDLPADTQYF.

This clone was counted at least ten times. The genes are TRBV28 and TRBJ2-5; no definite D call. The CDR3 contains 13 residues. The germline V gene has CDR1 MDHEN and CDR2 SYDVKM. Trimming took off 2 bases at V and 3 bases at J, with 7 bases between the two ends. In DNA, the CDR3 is TGTGCCAGCAGTTTAAGGCCCGAAGAGACCCAGTACTTC. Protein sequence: CASSLRPEETQYF.

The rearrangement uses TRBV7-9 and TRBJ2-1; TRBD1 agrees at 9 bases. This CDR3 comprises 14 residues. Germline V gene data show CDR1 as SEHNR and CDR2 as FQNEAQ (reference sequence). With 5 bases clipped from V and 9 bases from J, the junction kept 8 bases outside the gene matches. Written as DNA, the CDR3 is TGTGCCAGCAGCCGTCCCGGGACAGGGATTGAGCAGTTCTTC. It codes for CASSRPGTGIEQFF.

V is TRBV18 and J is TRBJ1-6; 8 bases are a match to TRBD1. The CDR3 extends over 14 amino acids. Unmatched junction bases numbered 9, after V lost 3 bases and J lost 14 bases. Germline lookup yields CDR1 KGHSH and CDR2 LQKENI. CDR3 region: CASSPSRQGTALHF. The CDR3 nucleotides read TGTGCCAGCTCACCGTCCAGACAGGGGACGGCCCTCCACTTT.

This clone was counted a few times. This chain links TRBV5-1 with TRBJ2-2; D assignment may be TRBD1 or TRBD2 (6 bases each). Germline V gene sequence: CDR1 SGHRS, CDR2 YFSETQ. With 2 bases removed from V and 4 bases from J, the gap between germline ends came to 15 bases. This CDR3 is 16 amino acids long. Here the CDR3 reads CASSLTGATGTGELFF. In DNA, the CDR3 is TGCGCCAGCAGCTTAACGGGGGCGACCGGCACCGGGGAGCTGTTTTTT. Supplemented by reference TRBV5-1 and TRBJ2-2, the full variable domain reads KAGVTQTPRYLIKTRGQQVTLSCSPISGHRSVSWYQQTPGQGLQFLFEYFSETQRNKGNFPGRFSGRQFSNSRSEMNVSTLELGDSALYLCASSLTGATGTGELFFGEGSRLTVL.